This T cell receptor beta chain stems from a study of blood T cells in healthy people across ages. General observations from the study: Both higher diversity and more naive CD4+ cells marked long-lived donors when set against aged donors.

A sample-barcoded 5' primer and a J-beta primer mix were used in a second PCR of roughly 7 to 12 cycles. TCRdb recomputed calls from the 5' RACE reads with MiXCR, one row per CDR3 protein. In the table there are 1.5 million to 2 million distinct CDR3 sequences, roughly 27% of which are singletons. The CDR3 totals 18 residues. CDR1 is SGHTA, CDR2 FQGNSA, per germline. Between the trimmed V and J ends, which lost 4 bases and 1 base, there was a span of 17 bases. They isolated at least 7 million PBMCs from each sample. Remarks on this clonotype: Its antigen is as yet unknown.

This rearrangement joins TRBV7-2 to TRBJ1-6, with D possibly being TRBD1 (5 bases). Sequencing was performed on blood. This sequence was found in a woman between 25 and 40 years old in good health. The CDR3 region has the DNA TGTGCCAGCAGCTCGGGAGGAGGCAGGGTGTCCTATAATTCACCCCTCCACTTT. Its translation: CASSSGGGRVSYNSPLHF.